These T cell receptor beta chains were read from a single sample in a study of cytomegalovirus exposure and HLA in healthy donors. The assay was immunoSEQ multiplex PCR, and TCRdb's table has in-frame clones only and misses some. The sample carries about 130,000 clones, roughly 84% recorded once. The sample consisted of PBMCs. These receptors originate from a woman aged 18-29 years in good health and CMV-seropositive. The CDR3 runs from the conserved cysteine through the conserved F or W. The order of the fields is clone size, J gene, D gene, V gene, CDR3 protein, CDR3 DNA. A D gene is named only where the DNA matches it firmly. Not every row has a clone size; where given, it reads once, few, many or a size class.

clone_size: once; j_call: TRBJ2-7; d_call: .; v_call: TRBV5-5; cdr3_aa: CASSWAAGQLSYEQYF; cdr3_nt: TGTGCCAGCAGCTGGGCCGCCGGACAGCTATCCTACGAGCAGTACTTC
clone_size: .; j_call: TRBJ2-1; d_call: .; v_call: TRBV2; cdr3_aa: CASSLTEYNEQFF; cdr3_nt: TGTGCCAGCAGCCTGACAGAGTACAATGAGCAGTTCTTC
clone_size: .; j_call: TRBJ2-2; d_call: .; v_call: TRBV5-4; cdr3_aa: CASSLAGTGELFF; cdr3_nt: TGTGCCAGCAGCTTGGCAGGGACCGGGGAGCTGTTTTTT
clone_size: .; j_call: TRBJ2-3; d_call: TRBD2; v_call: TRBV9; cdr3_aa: CASSAQPTSGAKGDTQYF; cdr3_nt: TGTGCCAGCAGCGCCCAGCCCACTAGCGGGGCTAAGGGAGATACGCAGTATTTT
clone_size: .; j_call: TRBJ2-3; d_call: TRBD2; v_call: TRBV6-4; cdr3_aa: CASSDAGTSGGPDTQYF; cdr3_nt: TGTGCCAGCAGTGACGCCGGGACTAGCGGGGGTCCAGATACGCAGTATTTT
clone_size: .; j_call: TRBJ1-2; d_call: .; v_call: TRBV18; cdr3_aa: CASSPGQTPNYGYTF; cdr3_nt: TGTGCCAGCTCACCCGGACAGACCCCAAACTATGGCTACACCTTC
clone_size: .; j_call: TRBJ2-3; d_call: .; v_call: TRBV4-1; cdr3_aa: CASSQDPLGTQYF; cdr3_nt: TGCGCCAGCAGCCAAGACCCACTAGGTACGCAGTATTTT
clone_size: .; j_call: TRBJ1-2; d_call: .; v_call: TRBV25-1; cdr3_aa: CASSEADSHDLDGYTF; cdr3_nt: TGTGCCAGCTCCGAAGCGGACAGCCACGACCTGGATGGCTACACCTTC
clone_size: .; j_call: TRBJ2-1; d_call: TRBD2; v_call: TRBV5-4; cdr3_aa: CASSLETSGGYNEQFF; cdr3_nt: TGTGCCAGCAGCTTGGAAACTAGCGGGGGGTACAATGAGCAGTTCTTC
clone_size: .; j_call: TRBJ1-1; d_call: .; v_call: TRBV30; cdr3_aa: CAWSPFRNTEAFF; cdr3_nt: TGTGCCTGGAGTCCATTCAGGAACACTGAAGCTTTCTTT
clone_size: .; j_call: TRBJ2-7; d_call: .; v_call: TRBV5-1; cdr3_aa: CASSLFGGPSYEQYF; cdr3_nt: TGCGCCAGCAGCTTGTTCGGGGGGCCGTCCTACGAGCAGTACTTC
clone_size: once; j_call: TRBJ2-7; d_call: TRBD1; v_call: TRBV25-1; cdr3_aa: CASSEYFDRGYEQYF; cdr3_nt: TGTGCCAGCAGTGAATATTTCGACAGGGGGTACGAGCAGTACTTC
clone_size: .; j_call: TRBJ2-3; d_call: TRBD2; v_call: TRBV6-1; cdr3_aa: CASSERAGGLGDTQYF; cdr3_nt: TGTGCCAGCAGTGAAAGGGCGGGGGGGCTAGGAGATACGCAGTATTTT
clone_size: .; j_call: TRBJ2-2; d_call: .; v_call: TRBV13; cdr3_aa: CASSLGLGQGITGELFF; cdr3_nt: TGTGCCAGCAGCTTAGGCCTAGGGCAGGGGATCACCGGGGAGCTGTTTTTT
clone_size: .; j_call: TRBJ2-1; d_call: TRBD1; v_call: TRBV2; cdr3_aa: CASSGGQGAGYNEQFF; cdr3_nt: TGTGCCAGCAGTGGCGGACAGGGGGCGGGATACAATGAGCAGTTCTTC
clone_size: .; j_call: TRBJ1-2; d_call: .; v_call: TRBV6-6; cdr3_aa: CASSSTGNYGYTF; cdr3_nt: TGTGCCAGCAGTAGTACCGGGAACTATGGCTACACCTTC
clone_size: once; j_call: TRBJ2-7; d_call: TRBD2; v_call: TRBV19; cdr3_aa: CASSGLAGDEQYF; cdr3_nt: TGTGCCAGTAGTGGGCTAGCGGGGGACGAGCAGTACTTC
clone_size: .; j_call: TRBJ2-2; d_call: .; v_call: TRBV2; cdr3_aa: CASESGRVTTNTGELFF; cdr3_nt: TGTGCCAGCGAGAGTGGGCGGGTTACAACTAACACCGGGGAGCTGTTTTTT
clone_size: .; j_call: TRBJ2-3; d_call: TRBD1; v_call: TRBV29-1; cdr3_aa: CSVEEPTGTGAPTDTQYF; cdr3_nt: TGCAGCGTTGAAGAACCCACCGGGACAGGGGCTCCTACAGATACGCAGTATTTT
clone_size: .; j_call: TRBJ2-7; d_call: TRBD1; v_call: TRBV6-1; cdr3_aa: CASSERQGYYEQYF; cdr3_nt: TGTGCCAGCAGTGAGCGACAGGGCTACTACGAGCAGTACTTC
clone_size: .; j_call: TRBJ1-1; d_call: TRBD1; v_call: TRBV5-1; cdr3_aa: CASSLRQGVVNTEAFF; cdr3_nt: TGCGCCAGCAGCTTGAGACAGGGAGTAGTGAACACTGAAGCTTTCTTT
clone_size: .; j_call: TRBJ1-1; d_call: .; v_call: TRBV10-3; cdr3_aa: CAISESRQTNTEAFF; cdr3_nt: TGTGCCATCAGTGAGTCGAGACAGACGAACACTGAAGCTTTCTTT
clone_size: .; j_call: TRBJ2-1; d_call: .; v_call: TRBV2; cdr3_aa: CANSVRDEQFF; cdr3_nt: TGTGCCAACAGTGTACGCGATGAGCAGTTCTTC